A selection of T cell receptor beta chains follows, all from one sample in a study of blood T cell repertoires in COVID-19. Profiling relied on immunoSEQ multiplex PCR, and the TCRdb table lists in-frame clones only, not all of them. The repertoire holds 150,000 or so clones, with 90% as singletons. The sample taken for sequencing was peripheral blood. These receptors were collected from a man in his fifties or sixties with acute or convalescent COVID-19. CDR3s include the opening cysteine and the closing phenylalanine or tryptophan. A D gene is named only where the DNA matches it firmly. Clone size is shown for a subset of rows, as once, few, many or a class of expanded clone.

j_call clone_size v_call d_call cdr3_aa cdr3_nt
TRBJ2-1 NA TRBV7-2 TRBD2 CASSSRTSGDYEQFF TGTGCCAGCAGCTCCAGGACTAGCGGGGACTATGAGCAGTTCTTC
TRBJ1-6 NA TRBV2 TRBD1 CASRRTGDNSPLHF TGTGCCAGCAGGAGGACAGGGGATAATTCACCCCTCCACTTT
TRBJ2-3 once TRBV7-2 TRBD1 CASSLDGQGITDTQYF TGTGCCAGCAGCTTAGATGGACAGGGGATCACAGATACGCAGTATTTT
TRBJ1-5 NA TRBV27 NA CASSLLGQGRGQPQHF TGTGCCAGCAGTTTATTGGGTCAGGGGAGGGGTCAGCCCCAGCATTTT
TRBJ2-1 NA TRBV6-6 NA CASSPGGGGYEQFF TGTGCCAGCAGTCCCGGGGGCGGGGGCTATGAGCAGTTCTTC
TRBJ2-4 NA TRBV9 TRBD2 CASSLQTSGGQNIQYF TGTGCCAGCAGCCTCCAGACTAGCGGGGGTCAAAACATTCAGTACTTC
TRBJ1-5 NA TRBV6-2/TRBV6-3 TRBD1 CASSSTRDRGRGDQPQHF TGTGCCAGCAGCTCAACCCGGGACAGGGGGCGTGGGGATCAGCCCCAGCATTTT
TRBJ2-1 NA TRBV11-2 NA CASSFPGTLGNEQFF TGTGCCAGCAGCTTTCCCGGGACTTTGGGGAATGAGCAGTTCTTC
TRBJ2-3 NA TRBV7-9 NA CASSLTGEDTQYF TGTGCCAGCAGTTTAACAGGCGAAGATACGCAGTATTTT
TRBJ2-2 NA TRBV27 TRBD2 CASSLSASGDTGELFF TGTGCCAGCAGTTTATCGGCTAGCGGGGACACCGGGGAGCTGTTTTTT
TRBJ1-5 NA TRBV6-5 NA CASRTDSYSNQPQHF TGTGCCAGCAGAACCGACAGTTATAGCAATCAGCCCCAGCATTTT
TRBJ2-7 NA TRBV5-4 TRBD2 CASSLGGASGRIYEQYF TGTGCCAGCAGCTTGGGGGGGGCTAGCGGGAGAATCTACGAGCAGTACTTC
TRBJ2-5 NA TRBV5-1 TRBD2 CASSFLAGSQETQYF TGCGCCAGCAGCTTCCTAGCGGGGTCCCAAGAGACCCAGTACTTC
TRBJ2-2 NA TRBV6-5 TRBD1 CATGGQGIGELFF TGTGCCACAGGGGGACAGGGTATCGGGGAGCTGTTTTTT
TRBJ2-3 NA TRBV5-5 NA CASSFRSLTPDTQYF TGTGCCAGCAGCTTTAGGAGCTTAACACCAGATACGCAGTATTTT
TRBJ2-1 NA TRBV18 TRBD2 CASSPGTSGIEEQFF TGTGCCAGCTCACCAGGGACTAGCGGGATAGAGGAGCAGTTCTTC
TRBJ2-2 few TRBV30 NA CAWSGGRTRTGELFF TGTGCCTGGAGTGGGGGGCGGACAAGGACCGGGGAGCTGTTTTTT
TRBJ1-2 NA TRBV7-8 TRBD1 CASSLDTGDYGYTF TGTGCCAGCAGCTTAGATACAGGGGACTATGGCTACACCTTC
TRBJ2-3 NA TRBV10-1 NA CASRAEGTDTQYF TGCGCCAGCAGGGCGGAGGGGACAGATACGCAGTATTTT
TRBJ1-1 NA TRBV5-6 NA CASSRWSLRNTEAFF TGTGCCAGCAGCCGATGGAGTTTAAGGAACACTGAAGCTTTCTTT
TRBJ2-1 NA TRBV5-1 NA CASSLQFF TGCGCCAGCAGCCTCCAGTTCTTC
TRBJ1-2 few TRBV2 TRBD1 CASSRGQALRYGYTF TGTGCCAGCAGTCGGGGACAGGCACTACGCTATGGCTACACCTTC
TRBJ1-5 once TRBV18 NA CASSPTGGNQPQHF TGTGCCAGCTCACCGACCGGAGGCAATCAGCCCCAGCATTTT
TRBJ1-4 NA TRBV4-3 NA CASSQDNGINEKLFF TGCGCCAGCAGCCAAGATAACGGGATCAATGAAAAACTGTTTTTT
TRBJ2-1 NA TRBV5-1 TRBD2 CASSLAVLAGRPDEQFF TGCGCCAGCAGCTTGGCCGTACTAGCGGGGAGGCCCGATGAGCAGTTCTTC
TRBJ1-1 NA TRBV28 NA CASSVSGNTEAFF TGTGCCAGCAGTGTGTCAGGGAACACTGAAGCTTTCTTT
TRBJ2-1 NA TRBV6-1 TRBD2 CASSLAGPEYNEQFF TGTGCCAGCAGCCTAGCGGGGCCAGAATACAATGAGCAGTTCTTC